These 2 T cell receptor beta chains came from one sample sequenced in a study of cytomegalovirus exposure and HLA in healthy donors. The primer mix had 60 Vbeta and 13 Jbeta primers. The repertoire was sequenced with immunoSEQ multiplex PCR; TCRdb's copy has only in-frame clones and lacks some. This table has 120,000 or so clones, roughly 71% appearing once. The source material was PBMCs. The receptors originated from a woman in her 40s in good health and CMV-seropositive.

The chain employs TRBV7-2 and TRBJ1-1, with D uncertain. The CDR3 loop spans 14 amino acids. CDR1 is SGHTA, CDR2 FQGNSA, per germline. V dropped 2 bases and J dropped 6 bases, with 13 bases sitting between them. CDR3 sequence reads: CASSLSPERSEAFF. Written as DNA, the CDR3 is TGTGCCAGCAGCTTAAGTCCGGAGAGGTCTGAAGCTTTCTTT.

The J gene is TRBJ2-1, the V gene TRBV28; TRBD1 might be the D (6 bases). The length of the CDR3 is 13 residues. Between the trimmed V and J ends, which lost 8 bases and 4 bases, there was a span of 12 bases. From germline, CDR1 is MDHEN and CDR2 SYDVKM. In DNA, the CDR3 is TGTGCCAGCTATAGTACAGGGTACAATGAGCAGTTCTTC. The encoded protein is CASYSTGYNEQFF. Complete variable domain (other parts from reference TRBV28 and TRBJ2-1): DVKVTQSSRYLVKRTGEKVFLECVQDMDHENMFWYRQDPGLGLRLIYFSYDVKMKEKGDIPEGYSVSREKKERFSLILESASTNQTSMYLCASYSTGYNEQFFGPGTRLTVL.